A selection of T cell receptor beta chains follows, all from one sample in a study of PD-1 blockade in classical Hodgkin lymphoma. Generated by immunoSEQ multiplex PCR, the TCRdb table keeps only in-frame clones and is missing some. The profile shows about 15,000 clones, roughly 66% of them singletons. The sample was peripheral blood mononuclear cells (PBMCs), taken at baseline. The receptor source for this set is a human donor with classical Hodgkin lymphoma. The CDR3 runs from the conserved cysteine through the conserved F or W.

J gene: TRBJ1-4; V gene: TRBV6-1; CDR3 length: 17; CDR3 protein: CASSAMAGSYTNEKLFF
J gene: TRBJ1-1; V gene: TRBV6-5; CDR3 length: 15; CDR3 protein: CASSPAGLGSAEAFF
J gene: TRBJ2-1; V gene: TRBV5-6; CDR3 length: 16; CDR3 protein: CASRLGGTGGIDEQFF
J gene: TRBJ2-7; V gene: TRBV6-1; CDR3 length: 17; CDR3 protein: CASSEKWEGAMSYEQYF
J gene: TRBJ2-1; V gene: TRBV10-3; CDR3 length: 12; CDR3 protein: CAAQGLYNEQFF
J gene: TRBJ1-1; V gene: TRBV28; CDR3 length: 13; CDR3 protein: CASSLEMNTEAFF
J gene: TRBJ2-1; V gene: TRBV5-8; CDR3 length: 16; CDR3 protein: CASSHITGTSGNEQFF
J gene: TRBJ2-1; V gene: TRBV7-9; CDR3 length: 14; CDR3 protein: CASSLPYASNEQFF
J gene: TRBJ1-1; V gene: TRBV9; CDR3 length: 16; CDR3 protein: CASSVVKRAGGTEAFF
J gene: TRBJ2-5; V gene: TRBV6-5; CDR3 length: 14; CDR3 protein: CASSYELFAETQYF
J gene: TRBJ2-2; V gene: TRBV4-1; CDR3 length: 15; CDR3 protein: CASSQRQGASGELFF
J gene: TRBJ2-7; V gene: TRBV2; CDR3 length: 15; CDR3 protein: CASWTSGSFSYEQYF
J gene: TRBJ2-6; V gene: TRBV19; CDR3 length: 15; CDR3 protein: CASSGDHSGANVLTF
J gene: TRBJ1-2; V gene: TRBV5-1; CDR3 length: 15; CDR3 protein: CASSSRQGTNYGYTF
J gene: TRBJ2-7; V gene: TRBV11-3; CDR3 length: 15; CDR3 protein: CASSVDSGSSYEQYF
J gene: TRBJ2-3; V gene: TRBV14; CDR3 length: 13; CDR3 protein: CASRPRGADTQYF
J gene: TRBJ2-7; V gene: TRBV5-6; CDR3 length: 14; CDR3 protein: CASSATGQPYEQYF
J gene: TRBJ2-7; V gene: TRBV27; CDR3 length: 15; CDR3 protein: CASSPWTRSTYEQYF
J gene: TRBJ1-2; V gene: TRBV6-5; CDR3 length: 14; CDR3 protein: CASSETHLNYGYTF
J gene: TRBJ1-6; V gene: TRBV19; CDR3 length: 17; CDR3 protein: CASSSRDRGSNNSPLHF
J gene: TRBJ2-1; V gene: TRBV7-6; CDR3 length: 16; CDR3 protein: CASSLTSGSSQNEQFF
J gene: TRBJ2-7; V gene: TRBV6-5; CDR3 length: 14; CDR3 protein: CASSSLAGGYEQYF
J gene: TRBJ1-1; V gene: TRBV4-1; CDR3 length: 16; CDR3 protein: CASSHSTGGSNTEAFF
J gene: TRBJ2-1; V gene: TRBV13; CDR3 length: 14; CDR3 protein: CASSPDRGDNEQFF